A selection of T cell receptor beta chains follows, all from one sample in a study of cytomegalovirus exposure and HLA in healthy donors. Libraries were prepared by immunoSEQ multiplex PCR; TCRdb keeps only in-frame clonotypes and omits some of them. The sample yields over 150,000 clones, about 90% seen once. Sequenced material: PBMCs. These TCRs come from a girl less than two years old in good health and CMV-seronegative. Both conserved end residues are part of each CDR3. The order of the fields is J gene, V gene, D gene, clone size, CDR3 DNA, CDR3 protein. The D gene is left open where the match is weak. The listing skips clone size in some rows; elsewhere it reads once, few, many or a size class.

>TRBJ1-4|TRBV5-6|.|.
TGTGCCAGCAGCTTAGGGGTTTACCGGACAATGGGAAAACTGTTTTTT
CASSLGVYRTMGKLFF
>TRBJ2-2|TRBV19|TRBD2|.
TGTGCCAGTAGTATTATATGGCTAGCGGGCGTTAAACCCGGGGAGCTGTTTTTT
CASSIIWLAGVKPGELFF
>TRBJ2-2|TRBV21-1|.|.
TGTGCCAGCAGCCCCACGGGGATAGCGGGGGCCGAGAACACCGGGGAGCTGTTTTTT
CASSPTGIAGAENTGELFF
>TRBJ2-7|TRBV5-4|TRBD1|.
TGTGCCAGCAGCTTGGGGTTCGGACAGGGGGCGGGAGAGCAGTACTTC
CASSLGFGQGAGEQYF
>TRBJ1-3|TRBV5-5|.|.
TGTGCCAGCACCCCCGGGGTCTCTGGAAACACCATATATTTT
CASTPGVSGNTIYF
>TRBJ1-4|TRBV11-2|.|.
TGTGCCAGCAGCTTAGATGTCGGTGGGGCAGGGTCTGCAACTAATGAAAAACTGTTTTTT
CASSLDVGGAGSATNEKLFF
>TRBJ2-2|TRBV5-1|.|.
TGCGCCAGCAGCTTGGGGACTACCACCGGGGAGCTGTTTTTT
CASSLGTTTGELFF
>TRBJ2-7|TRBV11-2|.|.
TGTGCCAGCAGCTTAGCGGATCGAGCGAGGAGCTCCTACGAGCAGTACTTC
CASSLADRARSSYEQYF
>TRBJ2-2|TRBV30|.|few
TGTGCCTGGAGTGTCCTCAGGGGATCCGGGGAGCTGTTTTTT
CAWSVLRGSGELFF
>TRBJ2-1|TRBV5-1|.|.
TGCGCCAGCAGCTTGGTAGCGGCGGTCTCCTACAATGAGCAGTTCTTC
CASSLVAAVSYNEQFF
>TRBJ1-2|TRBV15|.|.
TGTGCCACCAGCAGAGATGAGGAGGGACCTCGCGGCTACACCTTC
CATSRDEEGPRGYTF
>TRBJ2-7|TRBV5-4|.|.
TGTGCCAGCAGCTGGGGGGACTCTTCCTACGAGCAGTACTTC
CASSWGDSSYEQYF
>TRBJ2-3|TRBV9|.|.
TGTGCCAGCAGTGCGGGGAGAGGACGGAGCACAGATACGCAGTATTTT
CASSAGRGRSTDTQYF
>TRBJ2-5|TRBV14|.|.
TGTGCCAGCAGCCACTTCCGCGGGGAACGGGAGACCCAGTACTTC
CASSHFRGERETQYF
>TRBJ2-1|TRBV9|.|.
TGTGCCAGCAGCGTAGAATACAGGGATAATGAGCAGTTCTTC
CASSVEYRDNEQFF
>TRBJ1-2|TRBV11-2|.|.
TGTGCCAGCAGCTTAATACTCCGTGAGATAACCTTC
CASSLILREITF
>TRBJ2-3|TRBV5-4|.|.
TGTGCCAGCAGCTTCCTTGTAAGCACAGATACGCAGTATTTT
CASSFLVSTDTQYF
>TRBJ2-1|TRBV5-1|TRBD2|.
TGCGCCAGCACCCAACAGAAACTAGCGGGGCCGGCTGAGCAGTTCTTC
CASTQQKLAGPAEQFF
>TRBJ1-4|TRBV7-9|TRBD1|.
TGTGCCAGCAGCCCCCCCGACGGGACAGGGAGAGGGCCTTCTGAAAAACTGTTTTTT
CASSPPDGTGRGPSEKLFF
>TRBJ1-5|TRBV2|TRBD1|.
TGTGCCAGCAGGGGGACAGCATATCAGCCCCAGCATTTT
CASRGTAYQPQHF
>TRBJ1-5|TRBV30|TRBD1|.
TGTGCCTGGAGTACTCGACAGGGTACACAGCCCCAGCATTTT
CAWSTRQGTQPQHF
>TRBJ1-3|TRBV25-1|.|.
TGTGCCAGCAGTGCTGCAGGCGGGATCGGGAACACCATATATTTT
CASSAAGGIGNTIYF
>TRBJ2-7|TRBV6-1|TRBD2|once
TGTGCCAGCGGGAGGGGAGTCCCCCCCTACGAGCAGTACTTC
CASGRGVPPYEQYF
>TRBJ2-7|TRBV29-1|TRBD2|.
TGCAGCGTCTTAGCTAGCGGCGAGCAGTACTTC
CSVLASGEQYF
>TRBJ2-4|TRBV6-1|TRBD2|.
TGTGCCAGCAGTGCTAGCGGACTTTTAGCCAAAAACATTCAGTACTTC
CASSASGLLAKNIQYF
>TRBJ1-4|TRBV2|TRBD1|.
TGTGCCAGCAGTGAGGACAGGATGTTTGAAAAACTGTTTTTT
CASSEDRMFEKLFF
>TRBJ1-2|TRBV7-9|TRBD1|.
TGTGCCAGCAGCCCGGACAGGGGAAAGATTGGCTACACCTTC
CASSPDRGKIGYTF
>TRBJ2-1|TRBV11-2|.|.
TGTGCCAGCAGCTTAGAGATTGCGGGCCGCTCCTACAATGAGCAGTTCTTC
CASSLEIAGRSYNEQFF
>TRBJ1-4|TRBV7-2|.|.
TGTGCCAGCAGCCGACAGGCTAATGAAAAACTGTTTTTT
CASSRQANEKLFF
>TRBJ2-7|TRBV13|TRBD1|.
TGTGCCAGCAGTTTCGACAGGGGGCTTTCCTACGAGCAGTACTTC
CASSFDRGLSYEQYF
>TRBJ1-2|TRBV12-2|.|.
TGTGCAAGTCGGCGAACAGGGGGCGTTATCTATGGCTACACCTTC
CASRRTGGVIYGYTF
>TRBJ1-6|TRBV5-1|TRBD1|.
TGCGCCAGCAGCATTAACACAGGGGGCTATAATTCACCCCTCCACTTT
CASSINTGGYNSPLHF
>TRBJ2-3|TRBV4-2|.|.
TGTGCCAGCAGCCAAGTCTCCGGGAGCACAGATACGCAGTATTTT
CASSQVSGSTDTQYF
>TRBJ1-2|TRBV2|.|.
TGTGCCAGCAGTGTGGACAGAAGATATGGCTACACCTTC
CASSVDRRYGYTF
>TRBJ1-1|TRBV5-1|TRBD1|.
TGCGCCAGCAGCTTGGCGGACAGGGAGGACACTGAAGCTTTCTTT
CASSLADREDTEAFF
>TRBJ1-5|TRBV4-2|TRBD1|once
TGTGCCAGCAGCTACGGACAGGGCCGTCGCGATCAGCCCCAGCATTTT
CASSYGQGRRDQPQHF
>TRBJ1-4|TRBV6-1|.|.
TGTGCCAGCAGTGGGACGGGGGTAGATGAAAAACTGTTTTTT
CASSGTGVDEKLFF
>TRBJ1-6|TRBV6-5|.|.
TGTGCCAGCAGTTACGGCGGACAAGCCCGTTCACCCCTCCACTTT
CASSYGGQARSPLHF
>TRBJ2-3|TRBV10-3|.|.
TGTGCCATCACTAAGGGGGATCGGAACACAGATACGCAGTATTTT
CAITKGDRNTDTQYF
>TRBJ2-7|TRBV27|.|.
TGTGCCAGCAGTCGAGGACTTTTAGGGTTGAGCGAGCAGTACTTC
CASSRGLLGLSEQYF
>TRBJ1-5|TRBV2|TRBD1|.
TGTGCCAGCAGTCCGCCGCCCGACAGGGCACAGCCCCAGCATTTT
CASSPPPDRAQPQHF
>TRBJ1-2|TRBV6-5|.|few
TGTGCCAGCAGTTCCGCAGGTCTCTATGGCTACACCTTC
CASSSAGLYGYTF
>TRBJ2-7|TRBV5-1|TRBD1|.
TGCGCCAGCACATCAGACAGGGCTGAGCAGTACTTC
CASTSDRAEQYF
>TRBJ2-7|TRBV7-2|.|.
TGTGCCAGCAGCCAAAGGGGAGGTTACGAGCAGTACTTC
CASSQRGGYEQYF
>TRBJ2-4|TRBV5-1|.|.
TGCGCCAGCAGCGAGGACGGTGGGGGGAACATTCAGTACTTC
CASSEDGGGNIQYF
>TRBJ2-3|TRBV5-4|TRBD2|.
TGTGCCAGCAGCTTGTCTGCGGGAGGACCCACAGATACGCAGTATTTT
CASSLSAGGPTDTQYF
>TRBJ2-1|TRBV6-5|.|.
TGTGCCAGCAGCGGCTGGGCATACAATGAGCAGTTCTTC
CASSGWAYNEQFF
>TRBJ2-3|TRBV29-1|.|once
TGCAGCGTTGTGGGGCGCGAAGGAGACACAGATACGCAGTATTTT
CSVVGREGDTDTQYF
>TRBJ2-3|TRBV20-1|TRBD2|once
TGCAGTGCTAGATTGGGGGGAGGGATCCCGTTT
CSARLGGGIPF
>TRBJ2-5|TRBV4-3|TRBD2|.
TGCGCCAGCAGCCAAGATTACGGGAGGGCCCTAGAGCAGTACTTC
CASSQDYGRALEQYF
>TRBJ2-7|TRBV4-1|.|.
TGCGCCAGCAGCGCCCCCGGAGGATACGAGCAGTACTTC
CASSAPGGYEQYF
>TRBJ1-5|TRBV5-6|TRBD1|.
TGTGCCAGCAGCTTTGCAGGGGGCTTTAGCAATCAGCCCCAGCATTTT
CASSFAGGFSNQPQHF
>TRBJ1-5|TRBV6-1|TRBD1|.
TGTGCCAGCAGTCCCGGGACAGGGGGCGATCCCCAGCATTTT
CASSPGTGGDPQHF
>TRBJ2-7|TRBV4-3|.|.
TGCGCCAGCAGCCAAGCAGTAAACTACGAGCAGTACTTC
CASSQAVNYEQYF
>TRBJ2-5|TRBV7-9|TRBD2|.
TGTGCCAGCAGCTCCCCCGCGGGGGAGCAGTACTTC
CASSSPAGEQYF